This T cell receptor beta chain was identified in a study of OX40 agonist ivuxolimab in advanced cancers. Study in general: People in dose escalation had one of these cancers: hepatocellular carcinoma, melanoma, renal cell or head and neck cancer. Partial responses were achieved by three patients: one hepatocellular carcinoma, two cutaneous melanoma. General study findings and limits: Low clonal expansion, among the lowest seen, marked partial responders at 0.1-3.0 mg/kg.

Looked up from germline, CDR1 is SEHNR and CDR2 is FQNEAQ (reference sequence). CDR3 length: 11 residues. V lost 5 bases and J lost 5, with 6 bases in between. Concerning this clone: Its specificity is unknown.

The repertoire was sequenced with immunoSEQ multiplex PCR; TCRdb's copy has only in-frame clones and lacks some. The sample records approximately 20,000 clones, around nine tenths being singletons. The source material was CD4+ or CD8+ T cells sorted from blood, sampled in a trial of the OX40 agonist ivuxolimab. This TCR derives from an adult with an advanced solid tumor such as melanoma, head and neck, liver or kidney cancer. The genes are TRBV7-9 and TRBJ2-5, with D uncertain. As DNA, the CDR3 is TGTGCCAGCAGCCCATGGGAGACCCAGTACTTC. Protein sequence: CASSPWETQYF.